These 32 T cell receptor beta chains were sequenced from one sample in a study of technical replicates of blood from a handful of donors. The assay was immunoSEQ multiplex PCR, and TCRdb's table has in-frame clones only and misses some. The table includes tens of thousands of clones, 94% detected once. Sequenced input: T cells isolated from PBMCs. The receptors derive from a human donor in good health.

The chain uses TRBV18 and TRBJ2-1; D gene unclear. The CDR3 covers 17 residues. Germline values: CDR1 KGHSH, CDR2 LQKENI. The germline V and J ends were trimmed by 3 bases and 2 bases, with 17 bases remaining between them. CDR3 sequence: CASSPAVLRSTYNEQFF. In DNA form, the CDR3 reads TGTGCCAGCTCACCCGCTGTGTTGCGGTCCACCTACAATGAGCAGTTCTTC.

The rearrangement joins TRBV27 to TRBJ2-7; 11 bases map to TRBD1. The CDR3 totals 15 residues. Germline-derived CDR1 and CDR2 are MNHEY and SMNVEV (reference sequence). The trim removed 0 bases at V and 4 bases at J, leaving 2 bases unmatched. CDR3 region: CASSLSGTGGYEQYF. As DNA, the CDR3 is TGTGCCAGCAGTTTATCGGGGACAGGGGGATACGAGCAGTACTTC.

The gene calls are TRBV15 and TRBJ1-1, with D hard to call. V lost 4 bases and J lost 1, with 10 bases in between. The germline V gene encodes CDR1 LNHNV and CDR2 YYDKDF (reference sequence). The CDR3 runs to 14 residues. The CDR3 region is CATSIDEENTEAFF. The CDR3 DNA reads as TGTGCCACCAGCATTGATGAGGAGAACACTGAAGCTTTCTTT.

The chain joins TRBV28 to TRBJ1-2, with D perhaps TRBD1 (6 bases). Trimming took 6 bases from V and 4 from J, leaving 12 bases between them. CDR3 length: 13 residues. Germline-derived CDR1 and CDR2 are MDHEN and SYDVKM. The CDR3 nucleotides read TGTGCCAGCAGCTCAGGACAGACCTATGGCTACACCTTC. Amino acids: CASSSGQTYGYTF.

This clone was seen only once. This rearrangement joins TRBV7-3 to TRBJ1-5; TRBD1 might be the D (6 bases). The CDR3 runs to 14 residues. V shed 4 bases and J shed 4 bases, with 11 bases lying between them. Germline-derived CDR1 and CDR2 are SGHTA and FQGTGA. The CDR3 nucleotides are TGTGCCAGCAGCTCAGGACAGCCAAATCAGCCCCAGCATTTT. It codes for CASSSGQPNQPQHF.

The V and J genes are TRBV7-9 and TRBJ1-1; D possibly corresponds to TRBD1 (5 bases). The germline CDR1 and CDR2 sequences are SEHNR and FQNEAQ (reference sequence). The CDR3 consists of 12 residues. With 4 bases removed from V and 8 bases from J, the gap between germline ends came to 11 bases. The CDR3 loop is CASSSWGGEAFF. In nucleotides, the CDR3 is TGTGCCAGCAGCTCCTGGGGGGGGGAAGCTTTCTTT.

The CDR3 region has the DNA TGCGCCAGCAGCCAAGATATAGGCCTCGGGGAGACCCAGTACTTC. The encoded protein is CASSQDIGLGETQYF. V usage is TRBV4-1 and J usage is TRBJ2-5; D call uncertain. This CDR3 comprises 15 residues. Germline V CDR1 and CDR2: MGHRA, YSYEKL. V was pared by 0 bases and J by 5 bases, with 13 bases between.

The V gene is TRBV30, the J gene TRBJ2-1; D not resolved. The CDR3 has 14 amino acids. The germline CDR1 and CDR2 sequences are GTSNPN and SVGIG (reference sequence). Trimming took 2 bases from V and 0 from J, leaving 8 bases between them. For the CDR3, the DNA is TGTGCCTGGAGTAAGTGGAGCTCCTACAATGAGCAGTTCTTC. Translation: CAWSKWSSYNEQFF.

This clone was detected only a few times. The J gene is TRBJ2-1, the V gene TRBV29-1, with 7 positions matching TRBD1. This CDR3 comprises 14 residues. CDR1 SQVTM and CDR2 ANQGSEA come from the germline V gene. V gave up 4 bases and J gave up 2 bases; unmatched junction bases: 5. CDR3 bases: TGCAGCGTTGCAAGAGGGGGCCCCTACAATGAGCAGTTCTTC. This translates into CSVARGGPYNEQFF.

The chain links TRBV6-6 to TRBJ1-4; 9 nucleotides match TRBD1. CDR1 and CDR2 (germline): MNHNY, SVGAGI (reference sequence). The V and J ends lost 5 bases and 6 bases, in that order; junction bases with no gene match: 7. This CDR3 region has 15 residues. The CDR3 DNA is TGTGCCAGCAGTAAAGGGACAGGGAGGGATGAAAAACTGTTTTTT. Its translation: CASSKGTGRDEKLFF.

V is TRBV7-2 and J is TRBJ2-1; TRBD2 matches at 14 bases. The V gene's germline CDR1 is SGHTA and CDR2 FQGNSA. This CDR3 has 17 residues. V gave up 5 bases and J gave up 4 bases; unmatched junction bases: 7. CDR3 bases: TGTGCCAGCAGCCCCGGGACTAGCGGGAGTCGATACAATGAGCAGTTCTTC. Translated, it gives CASSPGTSGSRYNEQFF.

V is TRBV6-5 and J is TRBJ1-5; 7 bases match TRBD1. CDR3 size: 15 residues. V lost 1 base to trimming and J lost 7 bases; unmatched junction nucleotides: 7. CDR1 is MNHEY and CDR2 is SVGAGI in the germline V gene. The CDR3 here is CASSYYLGGGQPQHF. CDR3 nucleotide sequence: TGTGCCAGCAGTTACTATCTAGGGGGCGGGCAGCCCCAGCATTTT.

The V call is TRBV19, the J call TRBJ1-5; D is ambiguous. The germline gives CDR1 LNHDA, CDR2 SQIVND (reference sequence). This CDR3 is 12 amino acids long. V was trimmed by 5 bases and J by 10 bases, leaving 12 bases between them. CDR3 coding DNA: TGTGCCAGTAGTGTACTAGACCAACCCCAGCATTTT. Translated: CASSVLDQPQHF. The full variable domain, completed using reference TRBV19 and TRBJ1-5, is DGGITQSPKYLFRKEGQNVTLSCEQNLNHDAMYWYRQDPGQGLRLIYYSQIVNDFQKGDIAEGYSVSREKKESFPLTVTSAQKNPTAFYLCASSVLDQPQHFGDGTRLSIL.

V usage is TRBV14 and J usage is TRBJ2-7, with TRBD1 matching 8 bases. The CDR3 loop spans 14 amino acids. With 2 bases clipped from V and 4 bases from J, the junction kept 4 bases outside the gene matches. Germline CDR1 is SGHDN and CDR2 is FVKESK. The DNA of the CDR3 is TGTGCCAGCAGCCAAACAGGGGGGTCTTACGAGCAGTACTTC. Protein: CASSQTGGSYEQYF.

This chain's CDR3 is CASRDFQETQYF. The DNA of the CDR3 is TGTGCCAGTCGGGACTTCCAAGAGACCCAGTACTTC. The chain carries TRBV2 and TRBJ2-5, with D possibly matching TRBD2 (6 bases). V was pared by 9 bases and J by 1 base, with 9 bases between. This CDR3 comprises 12 residues. Germline V gene sequence: CDR1 SNHLY, CDR2 FYNNEI.

CDR3 nucleotide sequence: TGTGCCAGCGTATTGGACAGGAACTATGGCTACACCTTC. Protein: CASVLDRNYGYTF. The genes are TRBV5-4 and TRBJ1-2; 7 bases match TRBD1. Germline-derived CDR1 and CDR2 are SGHNT and YYREEE (reference sequence). The CDR3 totals 13 residues. The J segment lost 2 bases and the V segment lost 7 bases, leaving 5 bases of the junction unmatched. The full variable domain, its missing parts supplied by reference TRBV5-4 and TRBJ1-2, is ETGVTQSPTHLIKTRGQQVTLRCSSQSGHNTVSWYQQALGQGPQFIFQYYREEENGRGNFPPRFSGLQFPNYSSELNVNALELDDSALYLCASVLDRNYGYTFGSGTRLTVV.

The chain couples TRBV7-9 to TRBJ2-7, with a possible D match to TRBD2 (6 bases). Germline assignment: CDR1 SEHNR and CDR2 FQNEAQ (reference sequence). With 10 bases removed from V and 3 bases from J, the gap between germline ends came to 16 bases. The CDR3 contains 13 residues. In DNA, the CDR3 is TGTGCCATTTTGCCCCCGGGGGTCTACGAGCAGTACTTC. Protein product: CAILPPGVYEQYF.

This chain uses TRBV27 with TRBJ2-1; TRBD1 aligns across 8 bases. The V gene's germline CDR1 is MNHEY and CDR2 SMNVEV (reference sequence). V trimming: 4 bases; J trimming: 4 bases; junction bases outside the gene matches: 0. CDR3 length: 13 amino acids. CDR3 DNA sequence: TGTGCCAGCAGTTGGGACAGGTACAATGAGCAGTTCTTC. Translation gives CASSWDRYNEQFF.

CDR3 DNA: TGTGCCAGTACCCACCCGGCGGGCACTGAAGCTTTCTTT. It specifies CASTHPAGTEAFF. This rearrangement joins TRBV6-5 to TRBJ1-1; D is undetermined. CDR3 length: 13 amino acids. CDR1 is MNHEY, CDR2 SVGAGI, per germline. The V gene lost 9 bases and the J gene lost 4 bases, with 15 bases spanning the gap.

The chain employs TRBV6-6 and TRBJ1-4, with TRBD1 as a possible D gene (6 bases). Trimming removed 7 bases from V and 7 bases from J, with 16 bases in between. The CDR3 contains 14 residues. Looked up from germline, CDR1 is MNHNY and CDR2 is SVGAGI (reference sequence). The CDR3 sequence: CASTLGRTAEKLFF. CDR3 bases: TGTGCCAGCACCCTAGGGCGGACAGCTGAAAAACTGTTTTTT.

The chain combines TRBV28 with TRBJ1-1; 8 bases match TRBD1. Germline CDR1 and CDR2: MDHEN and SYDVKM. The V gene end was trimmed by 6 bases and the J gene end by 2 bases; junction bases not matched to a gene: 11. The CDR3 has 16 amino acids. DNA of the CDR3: TGTGCCAGCAGGGCAGGGGGCGCGTTAGGTAACACTGAAGCTTTCTTT. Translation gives CASRAGGALGNTEAFF.

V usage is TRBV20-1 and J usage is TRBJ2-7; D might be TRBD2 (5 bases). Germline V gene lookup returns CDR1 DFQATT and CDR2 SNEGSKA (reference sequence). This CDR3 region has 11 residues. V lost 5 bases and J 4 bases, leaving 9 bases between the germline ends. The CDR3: CSAPRRYEQYF. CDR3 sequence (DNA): TGCAGTGCTCCAAGGAGGTACGAGCAGTACTTC.

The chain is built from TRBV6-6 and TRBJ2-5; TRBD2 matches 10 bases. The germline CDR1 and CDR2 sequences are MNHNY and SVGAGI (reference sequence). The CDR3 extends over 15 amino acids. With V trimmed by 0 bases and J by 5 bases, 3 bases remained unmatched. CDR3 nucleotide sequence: TGTGCCAGCAGTTACTCGAGCGGGAGGGGTGAGACCCAGTACTTC. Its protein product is CASSYSSGRGETQYF.

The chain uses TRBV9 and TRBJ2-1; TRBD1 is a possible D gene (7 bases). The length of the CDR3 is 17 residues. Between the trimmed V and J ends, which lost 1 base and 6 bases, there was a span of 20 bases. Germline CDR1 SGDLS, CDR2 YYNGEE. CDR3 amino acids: CASSVKVRGDSFNEQFF. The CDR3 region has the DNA TGTGCCAGCAGCGTAAAAGTTAGGGGGGACAGTTTCAATGAGCAGTTCTTC.

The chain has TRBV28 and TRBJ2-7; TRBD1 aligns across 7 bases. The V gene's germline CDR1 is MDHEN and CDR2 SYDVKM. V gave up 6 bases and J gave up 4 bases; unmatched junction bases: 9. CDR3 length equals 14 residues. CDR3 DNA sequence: TGTGCCAGCAGCAACGACAGGGAAACATACGAGCAGTACTTC. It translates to CASSNDRETYEQYF.

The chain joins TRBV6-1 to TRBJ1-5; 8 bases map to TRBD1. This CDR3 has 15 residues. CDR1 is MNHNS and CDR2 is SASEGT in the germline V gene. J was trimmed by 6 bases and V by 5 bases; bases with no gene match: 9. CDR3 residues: CASSLSAGGFQPQHF. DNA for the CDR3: TGTGCCAGCAGTCTTTCGGCAGGGGGCTTTCAGCCCCAGCATTTT.

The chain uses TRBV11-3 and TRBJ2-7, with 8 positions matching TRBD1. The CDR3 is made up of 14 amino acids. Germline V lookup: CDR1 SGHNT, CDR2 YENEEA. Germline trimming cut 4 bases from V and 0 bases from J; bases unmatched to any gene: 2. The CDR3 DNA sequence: TGTGCCAGCAGCTATGGGACAGGCTCCTACGAGCAGTACTTC. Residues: CASSYGTGSYEQYF.

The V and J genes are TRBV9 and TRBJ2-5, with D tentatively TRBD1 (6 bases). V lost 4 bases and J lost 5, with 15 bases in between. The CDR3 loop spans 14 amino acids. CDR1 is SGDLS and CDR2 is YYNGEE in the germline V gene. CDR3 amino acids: CASSSTGTRETQYF. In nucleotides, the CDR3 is TGTGCCAGCAGCTCCACAGGGACCAGGGAGACCCAGTACTTC. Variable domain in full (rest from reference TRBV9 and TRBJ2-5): DSGVTQTPKHLITATGQRVTLRCSPRSGDLSVYWYQQSLDQGLQFLIQYYNGEERAKGNILERFSAQQFPDLHSELNLSSLELGDSALYFCASSSTGTRETQYFGPGTRLLVL.

The CDR3 spells CASSIGGWRTEAFF. CDR3 nucleotide sequence: TGTGCCAGCAGCATAGGGGGTTGGCGGACTGAAGCTTTCTTT. V usage is TRBV6-1 and J usage is TRBJ1-1; tentative D call: TRBD1 (6 bases). CDR3 length: 14 residues. Germline V gene lookup returns CDR1 MNHNS and CDR2 SASEGT. V was clipped by 6 bases and J by 5 bases, with 16 bases between them.

The CDR3, as DNA: TGTGCCAGCAGCGGACAGGGTCCCCCTCGGGGGGAGACCCAGTACTTC. Translated, it gives CASSGQGPPRGETQYF. The gene calls are TRBV5-4 and TRBJ2-5, with 8 positions matching TRBD1. The germline CDR1 and CDR2 sequences are SGHNT and YYREEE (reference sequence). This CDR3 spans 16 amino acids. The ends lost 4 bases at V and 5 bases at J; junction bases unmatched: 13.

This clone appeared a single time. The CDR3 DNA is TGTGCCAACCAGGACACCCGCTCCTACGAGCAGTACTTC. Translated, it gives CANQDTRSYEQYF. The chain combines TRBV2 with TRBJ2-7; D possibly corresponds to TRBD1 (5 bases). The CDR3 runs 13 residues. V gave up 10 bases and J gave up 0 bases, with 13 bases separating them. Germline V CDR1 and CDR2: SNHLY, FYNNEI.

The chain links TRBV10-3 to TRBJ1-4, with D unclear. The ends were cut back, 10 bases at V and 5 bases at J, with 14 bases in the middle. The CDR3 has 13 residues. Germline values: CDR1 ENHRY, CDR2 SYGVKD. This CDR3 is CATSNNKNEKLFF. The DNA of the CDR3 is TGTGCCACCTCAAACAATAAAAATGAAAAACTGTTTTTT.